The 19 T cell receptor beta chains listed next were all sequenced from one sample in a study of cytomegalovirus exposure and HLA in healthy donors. PCR amplification relied on 60 Vbeta primers (plus 13 Jbeta primers). The method was immunoSEQ multiplex PCR; TCRdb's version includes in-frame clones alone and lacks a portion of them. The sample contains some 200,000 clones, just under 70% of which appear only once. Sample: PBMCs. Source of these receptors: a man between 40 and 49 years old in good health and CMV-seropositive.

The rearrangement links TRBV5-1 to TRBJ2-7; 9 positions agree with TRBD1. The CDR3 contains 14 residues. CDR1 and CDR2 from the germline V gene are SGHRS and YFSETQ. The V segment lost 4 bases and the J segment 2 bases; nucleotides outside the gene matches: 4. CDR3 residues: CASSAGQGPYEQYF. Written as DNA, the CDR3 is TGCGCCAGCAGCGCGGGACAGGGCCCCTACGAGCAGTACTTC.

The V gene is TRBV19, the J gene TRBJ2-5; D is possibly TRBD1 (5 bases). The V and J ends lost 2 bases and 3 bases respectively, with 10 bases between them. This CDR3 has 14 residues. Germline CDR1 and CDR2: LNHDA and SQIVND (reference sequence). Here the CDR3 reads CASSIRQLEETQYF. DNA of the CDR3: TGTGCCAGTAGTATAAGACAGTTGGAAGAGACCCAGTACTTC.

The V and J genes are TRBV19 and TRBJ1-1; D perhaps matches TRBD1 (5 bases). The germline V gene encodes CDR1 LNHDA and CDR2 SQIVND (reference sequence). Trimming pared 1 base from V and 0 bases from J, leaving 9 bases between. The CDR3 covers 15 residues. The CDR3 nucleotides are TGTGCCAGTAGTATAGGACAGCCCATGAACACTGAAGCTTTCTTT. This encodes CASSIGQPMNTEAFF.

The V and J genes are TRBV6-5 and TRBJ1-2, with TRBD1 identical over 7 bases. CDR3 length: 14 residues. Germline V gene lookup returns CDR1 MNHEY and CDR2 SVGAGI. V dropped 6 bases and J dropped 0; count of bases not matched to a gene: 4. The DNA for the CDR3 is TGTGCCAGCAGCCGCGGACAGGCTAACTATGGCTACACCTTC. Translating gives CASSRGQANYGYTF.

J is TRBJ1-5 and V is TRBV19; no reliable D call. This CDR3 is built from 15 residues. Germline CDR1 LNHDA, CDR2 SQIVND (reference sequence). Deletions cut 6 bases from V and 0 bases from J, with 12 bases between. The CDR3 DNA follows: TGTGCCAGTAGCCGGGATCCAAATAGCAATCAGCCCCAGCATTTT. It codes for CASSRDPNSNQPQHF.

The gene calls are TRBV2 and TRBJ1-4, with TRBD1 identical over 12 bases. The CDR3 consists of 17 residues. Trimming took 4 bases from V and 7 from J; bases not matched to a gene: 10. Germline V CDR1 and CDR2: SNHLY, FYNNEI. This CDR3 is CASSAEGPGQGAEKLFF. CDR3 nucleotide sequence: TGTGCCAGCAGTGCGGAGGGCCCGGGACAGGGGGCTGAAAAACTGTTTTTT. Based on the CDR3 plus reference TRBV2 and TRBJ1-4, the full variable domain is EPEVTQTPSHQVTQMGQEVILRCVPISNHLYFYWYRQILGQKVEFLVSFYNNEISEKSEIFDDQFSVERPDGSNFTLKIRSTKLEDSAMYFCASSAEGPGQGAEKLFFGSGTQLSVL.

The V and J genes are TRBV5-1 and TRBJ2-7; 7 bases match TRBD1. V lost 2 bases, J lost 2 bases, and 4 bases stayed unmatched. CDR1 SGHRS and CDR2 YFSETQ come from the germline V gene. This CDR3 spans 14 amino acids. The CDR3 nucleotides are TGCGCCAGCAGCTTAAGGGACAGAACCTACGAGCAGTACTTC. It codes for CASSLRDRTYEQYF.

This clone was recorded a few times. The rearrangement uses TRBV10-3 and TRBJ1-2; 10 bases are a match to TRBD1. Trimming at V came to 7 bases and at J to 0 bases, leaving 8 bases not matched to a gene. This CDR3 has 16 residues. Germline CDR1 and CDR2: ENHRY and SYGVKD. This chain's CDR3 is CAITKTGGLTNYGYTF. The CDR3, as DNA: TGTGCCATCACCAAGACAGGGGGCCTAACTAACTATGGCTACACCTTC.

The V gene is TRBV13, the J gene TRBJ1-2, with 7 bases that match TRBD1. Germline V lookup: CDR1 PRHDT, CDR2 FYEKMQ (reference sequence). This CDR3 is built from 16 residues. The ends lost 2 bases at V and 0 bases at J; junction bases unmatched: 6. DNA for the CDR3: TGTGCCAGCAGCTTATTACAGGGGTTCCCTAACTATGGCTACACCTTC. It specifies CASSLLQGFPNYGYTF.

This clone was observed many times. The sample contains more than one DNA sequence encoding this CDR3. This chain uses TRBV19 with TRBJ1-5; D not resolved. Germline values: CDR1 LNHDA, CDR2 SQIVND (reference sequence). V was cut by 3 bases and J by 2 bases, with 11 bases left in between. This CDR3 region has 15 residues. CDR3 DNA sequence: TGTGCCAGTAGTATTGGATTGAGGGGCAATCAGCCCCAGCATTTT. It yields the protein CASSIGLRGNQPQHF.

V and J are TRBV6-5 and TRBJ1-1, with D possibly matching TRBD1 (5 bases). The CDR3 runs to 14 residues. The ends were cut back, 0 bases at V and 9 bases at J, with 14 bases in the middle. Germline V gives CDR1 MNHEY, CDR2 SVGAGI. In DNA form, the CDR3 reads TGTGCCAGCAGTTACTCGATCCGGTCAGGGAAAGCTTTCTTT. It yields the protein CASSYSIRSGKAFF.

The chain employs TRBV5-6 and TRBJ2-3; 7 nucleotides match TRBD1. The V gene end was trimmed by 0 bases and the J gene end by 4 bases; junction bases not matched to a gene: 5. The CDR3 has 15 amino acids. The germline CDR1 and CDR2 sequences are SGHDT and YYEEEE. The CDR3: CASSLGGGWADTQYF. The CDR3 DNA reads as TGTGCCAGCAGCTTGGGAGGGGGCTGGGCAGATACGCAGTATTTT.

The chain links TRBV25-1 to TRBJ1-1; TRBD1 is a possible D gene (5 bases). This CDR3 is 13 amino acids long. V was pared by 4 bases and J by 1 base, with 7 bases between. The germline gives CDR1 MGHDK, CDR2 SYGVNS. The CDR3 protein is CASSVGANTEAFF. CDR3 DNA: TGTGCCAGCAGTGTAGGGGCGAACACTGAAGCTTTCTTT.

The chain uses TRBV10-3 and TRBJ1-5; 8 bases map to TRBD1. Trimming cost V 0 bases and J 0 bases; bases outside gene matches: 7. Per the germline V gene, CDR1 is ENHRY and CDR2 is SYGVKD. The CDR3 runs 18 residues. The chain's CDR3 is CAISESRQGAGSNQPQHF. The CDR3 DNA follows: TGTGCCATCAGTGAGTCGCGGCAGGGGGCAGGTAGCAATCAGCCCCAGCATTTT.

The CDR3 loop reads CASSRSGQISGNTIYF. The CDR3 DNA reads TGTGCCAGTAGTAGATCGGGACAGATCTCTGGAAACACCATATATTTT. The chain combines TRBV19 with TRBJ1-3; 7 bases agree with TRBD1. The V and J ends lost 4 bases and 0 bases, in that order; junction bases with no gene match: 6. Germline CDR1 LNHDA, CDR2 SQIVND (reference sequence). This CDR3 is built from 16 residues. Together with reference TRBV19 and TRBJ1-3, the CDR3 gives the full variable domain: DGGITQSPKYLFRKEGQNVTLSCEQNLNHDAMYWYRQDPGQGLRLIYYSQIVNDFQKGDIAEGYSVSREKKESFPLTVTSAQKNPTAFYLCASSRSGQISGNTIYFGEGSWLTVV.

This clone was observed a few times. CDR3 in amino acids: CASDSVGLGRGSQPQHF. CDR3 coding DNA: TGCGCCAGCGATAGTGTTGGTCTTGGCAGGGGTAGTCAGCCCCAGCATTTT. The chain has TRBV4-1 and TRBJ1-5; D might be TRBD1 (6 bases). The CDR3 covers 17 residues. From germline, CDR1 is MGHRA and CDR2 YSYEKL. V lost 8 bases and J 6 bases, leaving 26 bases between the germline ends.

This clone was counted once. This sequence joins TRBV4-3 and TRBJ2-7, with 7 bases that match TRBD1. The CDR3 sequence is 15 residues long. In germline, CDR1 is LGHNA, CDR2 YSLEER. Unmatched junction bases numbered 6, after V lost 2 bases and J lost 2 bases. The CDR3 coding sequence is TGCGCCAGCAGCCAAAGACAGGGCATCCCCTACGAGCAGTACTTC. It yields the protein CASSQRQGIPYEQYF.

The chain links TRBV7-7 to TRBJ2-7, with 7 bases fitting TRBD1. The CDR3 totals 15 residues. Trimming removed 5 bases from V and 2 bases from J; junction bases left unmatched: 9. Germline-derived CDR1 and CDR2 are SSHAT and FNYEAQ (reference sequence). The CDR3 here is CASSPETGWAYEQYF. CDR3 DNA: TGTGCCAGCAGCCCCGAGACAGGGTGGGCCTACGAGCAGTACTTC.

This clone was found a few times. The chain has TRBV2 and TRBJ2-1, with 8 nucleotides matching TRBD1. CDR1 and CDR2 (germline): SNHLY, FYNNEI. The CDR3 sequence is 13 residues long. With 10 bases clipped from V and 6 bases from J, the junction kept 8 bases outside the gene matches. CDR3 bases: TGTGCCACTAGGCGGGACAGGCCCAATGAGCAGTTCTTC. It yields the protein CATRRDRPNEQFF.